The T cell receptor beta chain under discussion was sequenced for a study of blood T cell repertoires in COVID-19. Study summary: Material from acute and convalescent COVID-19 was sourced from the United States, Italy and Spain. Sources were T cells, B-cell-depleted T cells, or PBMCs; the material itself was cDNA or gDNA.

In the study's own analysis: By means of reference gene primer amplification, nucleated cell counts were estimated. The protocol was immunoSEQ multiplex PCR, while the TCRdb copy is restricted to in-frame clones and leaves out a portion. V, J and clone size are those of that table, while D and trimming were read from the DNA. The sample carries some 88,000 clones, roughly 77% recorded once. The sample comprised peripheral blood. The receptor was isolated from a human donor in a cohort sampled during active COVID-19.

In nucleotides, the CDR3 is TGTGCCATCAGTGAGTTTGGGGGAGGCCTCGACAATGAGCAGTTCTTC. Translation: CAISEFGGGLDNEQFF. The rearrangement joins TRBV10-3 to TRBJ2-1, with D perhaps TRBD2 (6 bases). V lost 1 base to trimming and J lost 5 bases, with 15 bases between them. Germline CDR1 ENHRY, CDR2 SYGVKD. The CDR3 sequence is 16 residues long.